This TCR beta chain derives from a study of shared clonotypes between healthy human individuals. Study in general: There were three CD4 naive, three CD4 memory, two CD8 naive and one CD8 memory plates per donor. Study-level points and caveats: Researchers found naive subsets generally carried larger estimated richness than memory subsets. Compared with clonotypes that all four donors shared, non-shared clonotypes had lower generation probabilities.

In replicate PCRs of sorted subsets, around 200 ng DNA, some 28,000 T cell genomes, was used. Assay: immunoSEQ multiplex PCR; the TCRdb copy retains only in-frame clones and omits some. The sample lists roughly 1,100,000 clones; 60% to 80% were seen once. With regard to this clone: Its matching antigen is unknown. Other DNA sequences in this specimen translate into the identical CDR3.

The CDR3 contains 13 residues. V was trimmed by 0 bases and J by 0 bases, leaving 3 bases between them. Germline CDR1 is SGHRS and CDR2 is YFSETQ. This sequence joins TRBV5-1 and TRBJ1-2; D is unresolved. Material: memory CD4+ T cells sorted from blood. The subset was: CD45RA-negative fraction. The sequence was collected from a man aged 18 to 30 in good health. This CDR3 reads CASSLDTNYGYTF. The CDR3 DNA reads as TGCGCCAGCAGCTTGGACACTAACTATGGCTACACCTTC.